This entry features one TCR beta chain sequence. The antigen remains undetermined. This sample was taken from a study of vaccination and CD4 T cells after COVID-19. Treatment noted: approximately nine-day PBMC culture with coronavirus spike peptide pools or control peptides (ViraFEST assay). ViraFEST grew antigen-specific T cells using peptide pools, then sequenced TCRs. CD4+ T cells that had been cultured provided DNA sequenced with the Oncomine TCR Beta short-read assay. TCRdb reprocessed the PCR reads with MiXCR, giving one entry per CDR3 protein. The sample records about 13,000 distinct CDR3 sequences, about 50% being singletons. The sequencing input was CD4+ T cells from blood, cultured in vitro. The clonotype was recovered from a human donor who had recovered from COVID-19.

The CDR3 DNA follows: TGTGCCTGGAGTGTGAACTACAATCAGCCCCAGCATTTT. It specifies CAWSVNYNQPQHF. The rearrangement uses TRBV30 and TRBJ1-5; unclear D gene. The CDR3 runs 13 residues. The germline CDR1 and CDR2 sequences are GTSNPN and SVGIG (reference sequence). The V end lost 0 bases, the J end lost 3 bases, and 6 bases lay between the germline ends.